This T cell receptor (beta chain) was observed in a study of patients and donors after allogeneic stem cell transplantation. TCRdb independently ran MiXCR on the RT-PCR reads; one entry per CDR3 protein. This table holds about 960,000 distinct CDR3 sequences, more than 15% found once. The clonotype was recovered from a human donor who was either an allogeneic HSCT recipient or a stem cell or donor lymphocyte infusion donor (not recorded which). It is not recorded whose cells these are; they may come from a transplant donor. Sequences were obtained from blood, either unsorted or a sorted T cell fraction (not recorded which).

The CDR3 region is CASSQVAGVYNEQFF. In nucleotides, the CDR3 is TGTGCCAGCAGCCAAGTAGCGGGGGTCTACAATGAGCAGTTCTTC. The V call is TRBV3-1, the J call TRBJ2-1, with TRBD2 matching 9 bases. Germline loops: CDR1 LGHDT, CDR2 YNNKEL (reference sequence). The V segment lost 1 base and the J segment 3 bases; nucleotides outside the gene matches: 1. This CDR3 region has 15 residues.